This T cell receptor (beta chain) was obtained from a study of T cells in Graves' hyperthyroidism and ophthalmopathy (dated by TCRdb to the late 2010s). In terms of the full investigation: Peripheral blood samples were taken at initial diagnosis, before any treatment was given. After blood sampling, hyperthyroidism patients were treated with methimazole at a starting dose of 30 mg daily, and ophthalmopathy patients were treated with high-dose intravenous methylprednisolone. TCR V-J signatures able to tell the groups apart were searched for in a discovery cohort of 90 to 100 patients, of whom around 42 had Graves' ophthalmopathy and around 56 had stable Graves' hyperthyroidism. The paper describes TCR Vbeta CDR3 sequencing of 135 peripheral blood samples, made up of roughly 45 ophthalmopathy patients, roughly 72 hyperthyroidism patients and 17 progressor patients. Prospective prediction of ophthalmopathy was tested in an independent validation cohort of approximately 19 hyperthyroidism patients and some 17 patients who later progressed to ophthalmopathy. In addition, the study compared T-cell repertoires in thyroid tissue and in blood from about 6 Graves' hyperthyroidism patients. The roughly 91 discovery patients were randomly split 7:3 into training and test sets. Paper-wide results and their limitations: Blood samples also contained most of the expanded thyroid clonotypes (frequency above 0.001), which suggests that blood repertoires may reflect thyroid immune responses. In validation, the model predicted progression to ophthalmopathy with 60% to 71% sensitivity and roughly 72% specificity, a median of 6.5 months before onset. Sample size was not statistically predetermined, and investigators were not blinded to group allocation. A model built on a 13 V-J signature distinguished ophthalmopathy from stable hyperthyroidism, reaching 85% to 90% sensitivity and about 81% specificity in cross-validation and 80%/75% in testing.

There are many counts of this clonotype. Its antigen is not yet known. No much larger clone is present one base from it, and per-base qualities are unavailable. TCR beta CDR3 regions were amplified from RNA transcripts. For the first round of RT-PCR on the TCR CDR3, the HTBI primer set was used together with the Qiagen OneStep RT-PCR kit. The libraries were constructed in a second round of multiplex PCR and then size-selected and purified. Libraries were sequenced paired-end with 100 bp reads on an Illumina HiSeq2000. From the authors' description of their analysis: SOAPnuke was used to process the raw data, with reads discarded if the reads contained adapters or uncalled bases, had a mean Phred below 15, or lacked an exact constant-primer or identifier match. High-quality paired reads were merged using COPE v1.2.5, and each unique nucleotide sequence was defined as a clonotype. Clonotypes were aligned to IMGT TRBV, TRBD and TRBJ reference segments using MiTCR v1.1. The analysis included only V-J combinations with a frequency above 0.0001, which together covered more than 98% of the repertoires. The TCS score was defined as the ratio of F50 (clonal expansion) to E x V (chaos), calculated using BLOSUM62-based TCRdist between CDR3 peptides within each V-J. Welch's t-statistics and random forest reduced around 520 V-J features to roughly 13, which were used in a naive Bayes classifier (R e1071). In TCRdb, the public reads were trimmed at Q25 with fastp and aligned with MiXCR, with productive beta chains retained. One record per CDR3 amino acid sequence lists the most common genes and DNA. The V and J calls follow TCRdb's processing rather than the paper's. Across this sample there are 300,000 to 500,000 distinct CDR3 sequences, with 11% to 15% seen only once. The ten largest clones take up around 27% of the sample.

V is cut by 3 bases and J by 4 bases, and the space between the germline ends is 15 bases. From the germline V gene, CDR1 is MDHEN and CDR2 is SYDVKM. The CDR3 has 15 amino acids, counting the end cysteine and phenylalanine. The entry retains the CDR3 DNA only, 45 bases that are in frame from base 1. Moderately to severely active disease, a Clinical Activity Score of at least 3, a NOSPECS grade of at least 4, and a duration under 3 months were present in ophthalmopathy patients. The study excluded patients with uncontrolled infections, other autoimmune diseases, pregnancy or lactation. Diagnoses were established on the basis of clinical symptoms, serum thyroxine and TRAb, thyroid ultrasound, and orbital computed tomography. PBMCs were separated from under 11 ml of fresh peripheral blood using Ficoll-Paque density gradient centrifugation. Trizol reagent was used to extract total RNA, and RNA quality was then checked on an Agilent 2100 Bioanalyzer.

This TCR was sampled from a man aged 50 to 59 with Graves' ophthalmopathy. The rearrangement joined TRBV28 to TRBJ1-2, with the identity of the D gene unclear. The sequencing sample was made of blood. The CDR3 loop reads CASSFDPNKGYGYTF. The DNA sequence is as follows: TGTGCCAGCAGTTTCGACCCGAATAAAGGCTATGGCTACACCTTC.